This TCR beta chain is drawn from a study of T cell changes during pregnancy in multiple sclerosis. The germline CDR1 and CDR2 sequences are SGHTA and FQGTGA. The CDR3 runs 14 residues. V trimming: 5 bases; J trimming: 8 bases; junction bases outside the gene matches: 11. The data were produced by immunoSEQ multiplex PCR, yet TCRdb's version contains in-frame clones alone and is incomplete. The table lists around 50,000 clones, approximately 87% of them singletons, with about 5% in the top ten. The chain uses TRBV7-3 and TRBJ1-2, with 7 bases matching TRBD1. Input material: peripheral blood from another person, used as feeder cells. The TCR was taken from a human donor whose cells served as feeder cells for cultures in a pregnancy study. CDR3 sequence (DNA): TGTGCCAGCAGCCGTTCCCTACAGGGGACGGGCTACACCTTC. It encodes CASSRSLQGTGYTF.